Listed below are T cell receptor beta chains from one sample, sequenced in a study of CD8 T cells in Susac syndrome. One entry per CDR3 protein results from TCRdb running MiXCR on the immunoSEQ multiplex PCR reads. Of tens of thousands of distinct CDR3 sequences in the sample, approximately 96% are singletons; the top ten hold 0.62%. Sequenced sample: CD8+ T cells from PBMCs. Every receptor here comes from a human donor with Susac syndrome. Each CDR3 is given with its conserved first and last residue. D genes are given only for firm matches. The listing skips clone size in some rows; elsewhere it reads once, few, many or a size class.

j_gene,d_gene,v_gene,abundance,CDR3nt,CDR3aa
TRBJ1-6,.,TRBV18,.,TGTGCCAGCTCACCACGGAGTGATTCACCCCTCCACTTT,CASSPRSDSPLHF
TRBJ1-1,TRBD1,TRBV19,.,TGTGCCAGTAGGTCCGCACGGCTGGGACAGGGGGGCACTGAAGCTTTCTTT,CASRSARLGQGGTEAFF
TRBJ2-5,.,TRBV4-3,once,TGCGCCAGCAGCCAAGATAACCTCAGGGGCCAAGAGACCCAGTACTTC,CASSQDNLRGQETQYF
TRBJ2-1,TRBD1,TRBV7-9,.,TGTGCCAGCAGGGGGACAGTTAATGAGCAGTTCTTC,CASRGTVNEQFF
TRBJ1-1,.,TRBV7-9,.,TGTGCCAGCAGCTTAGGCCGCAACGTGAACACTGAAGCTTTCTTT,CASSLGRNVNTEAFF
TRBJ2-5,.,TRBV12-3/TRBV12-4,.,TGTGCCAGCAGTTTGACAGGCGGACAAGAGACCCAGTACTTC,CASSLTGGQETQYF
TRBJ2-2,.,TRBV30,.,TGTGCCTGGAGTTCTCCACTGGGGGGTGGTGTGGCCGGGGAGCTGTTTTTT,CAWSSPLGGGVAGELFF
TRBJ2-1,TRBD2,TRBV20-1,.,TGCAGTGCTAGAGATCCGACTAGCGGGGACCTGTCGGAGCAGTTCTTC,CSARDPTSGDLSEQFF
TRBJ1-6,.,TRBV5-4,once,TGTGCCAGCAGCTTGGACAGTAGAGCACCCCTCCACTTT,CASSLDSRAPLHF
TRBJ2-7,.,TRBV28,once,TGTGCCAGCAGCCTCGCGAGGGGTGGATACGAGCAGTACTTC,CASSLARGGYEQYF
TRBJ2-1,TRBD1,TRBV7-9,.,TGTGCCAGCAGCTCTCCGGGACAGGGGGCGGGTGAGCAGTTCTTC,CASSSPGQGAGEQFF
TRBJ2-3,TRBD2,TRBV30,.,TGTGCCTGGGCTGGAAGCGGGGCCAGTACAGATACGCAGTATTTT,CAWAGSGASTDTQYF
TRBJ1-6,.,TRBV30,.,TGTGCCTGGAGTGGTTTAACAGGGCCCGATTCACCCCTCCACTTT,CAWSGLTGPDSPLHF
TRBJ2-1,TRBD2,TRBV20-1,.,TGCAGTGCCCCGGGGGGGTATGAGCAGTTCTTC,CSAPGGYEQFF
TRBJ2-2,.,TRBV25-1,.,TGTGCCACCAACCGGGACGGAAACACCGGGGAGCTGTTTTTT,CATNRDGNTGELFF
TRBJ1-6,.,TRBV7-2,.,TGTGCCAGCAGCCAGGACAGCTTGCCTAATTCACCCCTCCACTTT,CASSQDSLPNSPLHF
TRBJ1-6,.,TRBV9,once,TGTGCCAGCAGCGTCCGGGACGGATTGAATTCACCCCTCCACTTT,CASSVRDGLNSPLHF
TRBJ2-3,.,TRBV27,.,TGTGCCAGCAGTTTCTCAGGTTATGGTACGCAGTATTTT,CASSFSGYGTQYF
TRBJ2-1,TRBD2,TRBV9,.,TGTGCCAGCAGCGTAGCCCCTAGCGGGGGTTCCTACAATGAGCAGTTCTTC,CASSVAPSGGSYNEQFF
TRBJ2-7,TRBD2,TRBV12-3/TRBV12-4,.,TGTGCCAGCAGCCCTAGCGGGGGATTCTCCTACGAGCAGTACTTC,CASSPSGGFSYEQYF